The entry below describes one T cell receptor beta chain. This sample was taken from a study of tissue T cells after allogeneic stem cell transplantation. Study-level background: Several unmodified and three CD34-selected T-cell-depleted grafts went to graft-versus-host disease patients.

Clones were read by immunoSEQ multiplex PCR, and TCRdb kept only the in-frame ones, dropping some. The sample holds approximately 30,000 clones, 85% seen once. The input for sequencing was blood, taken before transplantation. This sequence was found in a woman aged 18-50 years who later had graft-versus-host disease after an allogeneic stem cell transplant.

CDR3 sequence: CASSPRGVGEKLFF. CDR3 DNA: TGTGCCAGCAGCCCTCGAGGGGTCGGTGAAAAACTGTTTTTT. This chain links TRBV3-1 (or the pseudogene TRBV3-2) with TRBJ1-4, with a weak D call TRBD1 (5 bases). V was pared by 4 bases and J by 7 bases, with 13 bases between. Germline V lookup: CDR1 LGHDT, CDR2 YNNKEL (reference sequence). There are 14 residues in the CDR3.